The 11 T cell receptor beta chains below come from one sample, sequenced in a study of sequential checkpoint blockade in melanoma. The method was immunoSEQ multiplex PCR; TCRdb's version includes in-frame clones alone and lacks a portion of them. The sample carries approximately 9,300 clones, 73% recorded once. Treatment defined: randomized to nivolumab then ipilimumab (arm A) or the reverse (arm B). The specimen comprised CD8+ T cells sorted from blood (inferred from file names), sampled from a patient given nivolumab and ipilimumab in sequence. The receptors were gathered from a human donor with melanoma.

This chain uses TRBV6-5 with TRBJ2-1, with 10 bases aligning to TRBD2. Germline V gives CDR1 MNHEY, CDR2 SVGAGI. CDR3 length: 14 residues. After removal of 2 bases from V and 14 bases from J, the junction contained 9 bases not matched to a gene. This CDR3 is CASSYDLAGVGEFF. Here the CDR3 DNA reads TGTGCCAGCAGTTACGATCTAGCGGGAGTCGGGGAGTTCTTC.

J is TRBJ2-1 and V is TRBV15; D gene ambiguous. The CDR3 runs to 15 residues. The V gene lost 0 bases and the J gene lost 0 bases, with 6 bases spanning the gap. From germline, CDR1 is LNHNV and CDR2 YYDKDF (reference sequence). The CDR3 DNA reads TGTGCCACCAGCAGAGATACGGGCTCCTACAATGAGCAGTTCTTC. Residues: CATSRDTGSYNEQFF.

The chain couples TRBV6-1 to TRBJ2-3; 11 bases are a match to TRBD2. The germline CDR1 and CDR2 sequences are MNHNS and SASEGT. This CDR3 contains 15 residues. Trimming took 0 bases from V and 4 from J; bases not matched to a gene: 0. The CDR3 DNA reads TGTGCCAGCAGTGAAGCACTAGCGGGGGCAGATACGCAGTATTTT. Encoded protein: CASSEALAGADTQYF.

This clone turned up a few times. The V call is TRBV15, the J call TRBJ2-1; tentatively, D is TRBD2 (6 bases). CDR1 and CDR2 (germline): LNHNV, YYDKDF (reference sequence). The germline V and J ends were trimmed by 8 bases and 4 bases, with 15 bases remaining between them. The length of the CDR3 is 14 residues. As DNA, the CDR3 is TGTGCCACCCGCGGGCGGGGAGAGTACAATGAGCAGTTCTTC. Translating it yields CATRGRGEYNEQFF.

This chain joins TRBV6-5 and TRBJ1-1, with D unresolved. This CDR3 contains 14 residues. Trimming shortened V by 4 bases and J by 0 bases, and 9 bases separated the two germline ends. Germline V gene sequence: CDR1 MNHEY, CDR2 SVGAGI. CDR3 sequence reads: CASSSGILNTEAFF. The CDR3 DNA reads as TGTGCCAGCAGTTCGGGGATCTTGAACACTGAAGCTTTCTTT.

This chain links TRBV5-1 with TRBJ2-7; 9 bases are shared with TRBD2. CDR3 length equals 14 residues. V lost 5 bases, J lost 3 bases, and 6 bases stayed unmatched. Per germline, CDR1 SGHRS and CDR2 YFSETQ. CDR3: CASRVAGAGYEQYF. CDR3 sequence (DNA): TGCGCCAGCAGAGTAGCGGGGGCCGGCTACGAGCAGTACTTC.

The V call is TRBV5-6, the J call TRBJ2-7, with TRBD1 matching 7 bases. V gave up 0 bases and J gave up 7 bases; unmatched junction bases: 10. Germline V CDR1 and CDR2: SGHDT, YYEEEE. CDR3 length equals 15 residues. CDR3 DNA sequence: TGTGCCAGCAGCTTGGAGACAGGGAGCACGTGGGAGCAGTACGTC. Encoded protein: CASSLETGSTWEQYV.

The V and J genes are TRBV14 and TRBJ1-2; D is possibly TRBD1 (6 bases). CDR1 SGHDN and CDR2 FVKESK come from the germline V gene. There are 13 residues in the CDR3. V dropped 4 bases and J dropped 8 bases, with 14 bases sitting between them. The CDR3 DNA is TGTGCCAGCAGCCTCACGACAGGAGACGGCTACACCTTC. Its translation: CASSLTTGDGYTF.

Here the CDR3 reads CASSSGWGGNTEAFF. For the CDR3, the DNA is TGCGCCAGCAGTTCCGGGTGGGGGGGGAACACTGAAGCTTTCTTT. The chain employs TRBV4-1 and TRBJ1-1; possible D gene TRBD1, 5 bases. The CDR3 consists of 15 residues. Deletions cut 6 bases from V and 1 base from J, with 15 bases between. Germline CDR1 is MGHRA and CDR2 is YSYEKL.

CDR3 protein: CASSGTGTGNTIYF. The DNA of the CDR3 is TGTGCCAGCAGCGGCACAGGGACGGGAAACACCATATATTTT. The J gene is TRBJ1-3, the V gene TRBV9; maybe TRBD1 (6 bases). This CDR3 has 14 residues. Germline lookup yields CDR1 SGDLS and CDR2 YYNGEE. Trimming took 3 bases from V and 4 from J, leaving 11 bases between them.

This chain links TRBV5-2 with TRBJ2-6; TRBD2 reflects the table's D call only, with no check against the DNA. TRBV5-2 is listed as a pseudogene. This CDR3 comprises 18 residues. The CDR3 protein is CASKISREYQSRANVLTF. CDR3 DNA sequence: TGTGCCAGCAAGATCTCCCGAGAGTACCAAAGTCGGGCCAACGTCCTGACTTTC.